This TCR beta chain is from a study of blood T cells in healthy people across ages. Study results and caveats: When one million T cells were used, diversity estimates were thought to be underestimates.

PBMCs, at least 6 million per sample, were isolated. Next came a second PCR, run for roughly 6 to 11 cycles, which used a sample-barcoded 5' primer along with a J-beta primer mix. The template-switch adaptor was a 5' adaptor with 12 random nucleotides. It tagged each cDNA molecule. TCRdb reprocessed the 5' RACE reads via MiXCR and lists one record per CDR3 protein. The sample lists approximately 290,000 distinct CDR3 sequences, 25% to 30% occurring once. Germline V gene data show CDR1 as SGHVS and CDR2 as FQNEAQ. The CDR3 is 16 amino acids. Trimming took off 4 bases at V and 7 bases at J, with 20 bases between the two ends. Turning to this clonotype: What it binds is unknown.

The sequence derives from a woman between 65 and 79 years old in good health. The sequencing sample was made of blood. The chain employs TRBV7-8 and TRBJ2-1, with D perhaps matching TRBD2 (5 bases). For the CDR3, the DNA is TGTGCCAGCAGCTACGCGGGCCTTTCCTATAGTAATGAGCAGTTCTTC. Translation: CASSYAGLSYSNEQFF.